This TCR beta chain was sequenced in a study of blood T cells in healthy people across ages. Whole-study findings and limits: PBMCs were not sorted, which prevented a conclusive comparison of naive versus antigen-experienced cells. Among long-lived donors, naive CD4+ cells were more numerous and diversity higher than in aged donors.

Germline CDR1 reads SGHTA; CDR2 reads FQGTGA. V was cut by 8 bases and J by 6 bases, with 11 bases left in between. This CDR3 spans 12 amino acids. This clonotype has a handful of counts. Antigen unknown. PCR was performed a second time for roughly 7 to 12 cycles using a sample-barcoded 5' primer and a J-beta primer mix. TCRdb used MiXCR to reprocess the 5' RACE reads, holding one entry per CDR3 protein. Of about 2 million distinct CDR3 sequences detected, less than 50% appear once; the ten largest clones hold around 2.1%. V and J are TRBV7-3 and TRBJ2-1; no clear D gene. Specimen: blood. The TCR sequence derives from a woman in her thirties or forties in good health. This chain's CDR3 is CASGSGPNEQFF. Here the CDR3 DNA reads TGTGCCAGCGGTTCAGGACCCAATGAGCAGTTCTTC. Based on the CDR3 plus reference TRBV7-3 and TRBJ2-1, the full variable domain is GAGVSQTPSNKVTEKGKYVELRCDPISGHTALYWYRQSLGQGPEFLIYFQGTGAADDSGLPNDRFFAVRPEGSVSTLKIQRTERGDSAVYLCASGSGPNEQFFGPGTRLTVL.